This paragraph reports one T cell receptor beta chain. This table comes from immunoSEQ multiplex PCR, and its TCRdb copy is limited to in-frame clones, with some not included. The sample consists of about 81,000 clones, nearly 97% of them appearing once. These data come from a study of technical replicates of blood from a handful of donors. The CDR3 loop spans 12 amino acids. Per the germline V gene, CDR1 is SQVTM and CDR2 is ANQGSEA. The V end was cut by 1 base, the J end by 0 bases, with 3 bases between. Sequenced sample: T cells isolated from PBMCs. The chain recombines TRBV29-1 with TRBJ1-2; unclear D gene. The clonotype originates from a human donor in good health. Here the CDR3 reads CSVEAANYGYTF. Here the CDR3 DNA reads TGCAGCGTTGAAGCAGCTAACTATGGCTACACCTTC.